Listed below are T cell receptor beta chains from one sample, sequenced in a study of blood T cells in healthy people across ages. A single record per CDR3 protein comes from TCRdb applying MiXCR to the 5' RACE reads. The sample contains approximately 780,000 distinct CDR3 sequences, roughly 26% of which appear only once. These data also formed part of another study, on T cells of mothers and their children.

Sequencing used blood. The receptors originated from a boy under 18 in good health. The CDR3 runs from the conserved cysteine through the conserved F or W. A D gene is named only where the DNA matches it firmly. Expanded clones are given a class, and other clones once, few, many or no size at all.

V gene	J gene	clone size	D gene	CDR3 protein	CDR3 DNA
TRBV4-1	TRBJ2-7	-	-	CASSHRGPNSYEQYF	TGCGCCAGCAGCCACCGGGGACCGAACTCCTACGAGCAGTACTTC
TRBV7-2	TRBJ2-2	-	-	CASSPGPLGGELFF	TGTGCCAGCAGCCCAGGACCGCTCGGCGGGGAGCTGTTTTTT
TRBV2	TRBJ1-4	-	-	CASTPGAANEKLFF	TGTGCCAGCACCCCGGGGGCGGCTAATGAAAAACTGTTTTTT
TRBV12-3/TRBV12-4	TRBJ2-6	-	-	CASSFAGSGANVLTF	TGTGCCAGCAGTTTCGCTGGTTCTGGGGCCAACGTCCTGACTTTC
TRBV20-1	TRBJ2-7	-	TRBD2	CSAGRGLGDYEQYF	TGCAGTGCCGGGAGGGGACTAGGGGATTACGAGCAGTACTTC
TRBV6-6	TRBJ1-5	few	TRBD1	CATRDSSNQPQHF	TGTGCCACCAGGGACAGCTCAAATCAGCCCCAGCATTTT
TRBV6-2/TRBV6-3	TRBJ2-1	many	TRBD2	CASSYSPPSGVYNEQFF	TGTGCCAGCAGTTACTCCCCTCCTAGCGGGGTGTACAATGAGCAGTTCTTC
TRBV27	TRBJ2-7	-	-	CASPGRGAISYEQYF	TGTGCCAGCCCAGGCCGGGGGGCTATCTCCTACGAGCAGTACTTC
TRBV9	TRBJ2-7	-	-	CASGGDSGYEQYF	TGTGCCAGTGGGGGGGACAGTGGCTACGAGCAGTACTTC
TRBV2	TRBJ2-7	-	TRBD1	CAADRDSAEQYF	TGTGCAGCCGACAGGGACAGCGCCGAGCAGTACTTC
TRBV4-1	TRBJ2-5	-	-	CASSREGTEETQYF	TGCGCCAGCAGCCGCGAAGGGACGGAAGAGACCCAGTACTTC
TRBV12-3/TRBV12-4	TRBJ2-2	few	-	CASSLGAGGTGELFF	TGTGCCAGCAGTTTAGGCGCAGGGGGGACCGGGGAGCTGTTTTTT
TRBV3-1	TRBJ2-5	few	-	CASSQDVARAQYF	TGTGCCAGCAGCCAAGATGTGGCAAGGGCCCAGTACTTC
TRBV28	TRBJ2-7	-	-	CASSLPGLEQYF	TGTGCCAGCAGTTTACCAGGGCTCGAGCAGTACTTC
TRBV7-9	TRBJ2-5	-	-	CASSSPTLQETQYF	TGTGCCAGCAGCTCCCCGACTCTACAAGAGACCCAGTACTTC
TRBV15	TRBJ2-2	-	-	CATSRETGTGELFF	TGTGCCACCAGCAGAGAGACGGGCACCGGGGAGCTGTTTTTT
TRBV20-1	TRBJ1-3	few	-	CSAFTFSGNTIYF	TGCAGTGCTTTCACGTTCTCTGGAAACACCATATATTTT
TRBV20-1	TRBJ2-5	-	-	CSARVNQETQYF	TGCAGTGCTAGAGTGAACCAAGAGACCCAGTACTTC
TRBV5-1	TRBJ2-3	few	-	CASSLDYSQATDTQYF	TGCGCCAGCAGCTTAGATTACAGTCAAGCCACAGATACGCAGTATTTT
TRBV3-1	TRBJ2-7	-	-	CASSQRSPTYEQYF	TGTGCCAGCAGCCAAAGGTCTCCAACCTACGAGCAGTACTTC
TRBV3-1	TRBJ2-2	many	-	CASSQANTGELFF	TGTGCCAGCAGCCAAGCGAACACCGGGGAGCTGTTTTTT
TRBV6-2/TRBV6-3	TRBJ2-1	-	TRBD2	CASSPLERGDNEQFF	TGTGCCAGCAGCCCCTTAGAGCGGGGGGACAATGAGCAGTTCTTC
TRBV18	TRBJ2-7	-	TRBD1	CASSPRQGAPYEQYF	TGTGCCAGCTCACCCCGACAGGGGGCTCCCTACGAGCAGTACTTC
TRBV10-3	TRBJ2-7	-	-	CAISPGFTYEQYF	TGTGCCATAAGCCCGGGTTTCACCTACGAGCAGTACTTC
TRBV12-3/TRBV12-4	TRBJ1-4	-	-	CASSLGGWNEKLFF	TGTGCCAGCAGTTTGGGCGGGTGGAATGAAAAACTGTTTTTT